This T cell receptor (beta chain) stems from a study of blood T cell repertoires in COVID-19. In the study overall: Sites in the United States, Italy and Spain provided acute and convalescent COVID-19 samples.

TCRdb keeps only in-frame clones here, not all; method: immunoSEQ multiplex PCR. The sample holds approximately 440,000 clones, 90% seen once. Recovered Cohort 3 donors showed two negative PCRs, clearance, or symptom resolution. The germline V gene has CDR1 SNHLY and CDR2 FYNNEI. The CDR3 extends over 17 amino acids. The V gene lost 0 bases and the J gene lost 0 bases, with 12 bases spanning the gap. This chain uses TRBV2 with TRBJ1-5; D unresolved. The sample consisted of PBMCs or T cells enriched from blood (not recorded which). This TCR was recovered from a young man who had recovered from COVID-19. The CDR3: CASSEAPVNYSNQPQHF. The CDR3 coding sequence is TGTGCCAGCAGTGAAGCGCCTGTTAACTATAGCAATCAGCCCCAGCATTTT. Full variable domain (remainder filled in from reference TRBV2 and TRBJ1-5): EPEVTQTPSHQVTQMGQEVILRCVPISNHLYFYWYRQILGQKVEFLVSFYNNEISEKSEIFDDQFSVERPDGSNFTLKIRSTKLEDSAMYFCASSEAPVNYSNQPQHFGDGTRLSIL.